The 18 T cell receptor beta chains in this list originate from one sample, sequenced in a study of cytomegalovirus exposure and HLA in healthy donors. PCR amplification relied on 60 Vbeta primers (plus 13 Jbeta primers). Clones were read by immunoSEQ multiplex PCR, and TCRdb kept only the in-frame ones, dropping some. The ten most abundant clones cover less than 0.95% of a sample with about 170,000 clones. Specimen: PBMCs. These TCRs come from a woman aged 18 to 35 in good health and CMV-seropositive.

The rearrangement uses TRBV6-5 and TRBJ1-5; 11 positions agree with TRBD1. Germline V lookup: CDR1 MNHEY, CDR2 SVGAGI. V lost 4 bases to trimming and J lost 15 bases; unmatched junction nucleotides: 17. The CDR3 contains 16 residues. The CDR3 sequence is CASSFQAGTGGLSRHF. Here the CDR3 DNA reads TGTGCCAGCAGTTTCCAAGCCGGGACAGGGGGGCTAAGTCGGCATTTT.

V is TRBV7-9 and J is TRBJ2-5, with 8 bases that match TRBD2. This CDR3 region has 15 residues. Germline CDR1 reads SEHNR; CDR2 reads FQNEAQ (reference sequence). The V segment lost 5 bases and the J segment 3 bases; nucleotides outside the gene matches: 8. The CDR3 nucleotides read TGTGCCAGCAGCAGACGGGGGGGTGGGGAAGAGACCCAGTACTTC. Translated: CASSRRGGGEETQYF.

V usage is TRBV5-1 and J usage is TRBJ2-3; TRBD1 matches at 9 bases. Trimming at V came to 7 bases and at J to 1 base, leaving 1 base not matched to a gene. CDR3 size: 13 residues. Germline CDR1 reads SGHRS; CDR2 reads YFSETQ. The CDR3 protein is CASWTGGTDTQYF. As DNA, the CDR3 is TGCGCCAGCTGGACAGGGGGCACAGATACGCAGTATTTT.

The chain links TRBV30 to TRBJ2-2; 9 bases line up with TRBD1. J lost 4 bases, V lost 1 base, and 7 bases had no gene match. The CDR3 spans 16 residues. Germline loops: CDR1 GTSNPN, CDR2 SVGIG (reference sequence). The CDR3 loop reads CAWSEDRGEGTGELFF. CDR3 DNA sequence: TGTGCCTGGAGTGAGGACAGGGGCGAGGGCACCGGGGAGCTGTTTTTT.

J is TRBJ2-5 and V is TRBV10-3; D is possibly TRBD1 (6 bases). The J call may be mistaken, given a closer DNA end match to TRBJ2-7. Per the germline V gene, CDR1 is ENHRY and CDR2 is SYGVKD. The CDR3 extends over 12 amino acids. The CDR3: CAISEQGYEQYF. The CDR3 DNA sequence: TGTGCCATCAGTGAACAGGGCTACGAGCAGTACTTC.

The CDR3 here is CASSLSSGQGFSGANVLTF. DNA of the CDR3: TGTGCCAGCAGCTTGTCGTCCGGACAGGGCTTCTCTGGGGCCAACGTCCTGACTTTC. This rearrangement joins TRBV5-5 to TRBJ2-6, with 8 bases that match TRBD1. Germline CDR1 reads SGHKS; CDR2 reads YYEKEE (reference sequence). The CDR3 is made up of 19 amino acids. The ends lost 1 base at V and 0 bases at J; junction bases unmatched: 9. The full variable domain, in which reference TRBV5-5 and TRBJ2-6 provide the parts outside the CDR3, is DAGVTQSPTHLIKTRGQQVTLRCSPISGHKSVSWYQQVLGQGPQFIFQYYEKEERGRGNFPDRFSARQFPNYSSELNVNALLLGDSALYLCASSLSSGQGFSGANVLTFGAGSRLTVL.

The chain carries TRBV19 and TRBJ1-4, with D perhaps TRBD1 (6 bases). V lost 5 bases, J lost 8 bases, and 21 bases lay in between. CDR3 length equals 16 residues. The germline gives CDR1 LNHDA, CDR2 SQIVND (reference sequence). The chain's CDR3 is CASSRGGTGLLEKLFF. In DNA form, the CDR3 reads TGTGCCAGTAGTCGGGGGGGCACAGGGTTATTGGAAAAACTGTTTTTT.

This sequence joins TRBV30 and TRBJ2-3; a possible D gene is TRBD2 (6 bases). Per the germline V gene, CDR1 is GTSNPN and CDR2 is SVGIG (reference sequence). V gave up 1 base and J gave up 2 bases, with 13 bases separating them. There are 15 residues in the CDR3. CDR3: CAWSALASFTDTQYF. The CDR3 DNA reads TGTGCCTGGAGTGCCCTAGCGTCCTTCACAGATACGCAGTATTTT.

V usage is TRBV18 and J usage is TRBJ2-5; D is undetermined. The germline V gene encodes CDR1 KGHSH and CDR2 LQKENI. The CDR3 totals 13 residues. Trimming took off 0 bases at V and 5 bases at J, with 7 bases between the two ends. Here the CDR3 DNA reads TGTGCCAGCTCACCACCCTTTTTGGAGACCCAGTACTTC. Protein sequence: CASSPPFLETQYF. The variable domain in full, completed from reference TRBV18 and TRBJ2-5, reads NAGVMQNPRHLVRRRGQEARLRCSPMKGHSHVYWYRQLPEEGLKFMVYLQKENIIDESGMPKERFSAEFPKEGPSILRIQQVVRGDSAAYFCASSPPFLETQYFGPGTRLLVL.

This chain links TRBV9 with TRBJ2-3; 8 bases align to TRBD2. The CDR3 contains 16 residues. The V gene end was trimmed by 4 bases and the J gene end by 2 bases; junction bases not matched to a gene: 9. The V gene's germline CDR1 is SGDLS and CDR2 YYNGEE. CDR3 sequence: CASSTLAGTITDTQYF. CDR3 DNA: TGTGCCAGCAGCACTTTAGCGGGGACGATCACAGATACGCAGTATTTT.

The chain combines TRBV28 with TRBJ2-7; 8 bases are a match to TRBD2. The CDR3 is made up of 14 amino acids. The V and J ends lost 3 bases and 4 bases, in that order; junction bases with no gene match: 5. Germline loops: CDR1 MDHEN, CDR2 SYDVKM. The CDR3 region has the DNA TGTGCCAGCAGTTTTTCGGGGGGGAAATACGAGCAGTACTTC. It yields the protein CASSFSGGKYEQYF.

The chain joins TRBV30 to TRBJ2-1, with D maybe TRBD2 (6 bases). The CDR3 spans 13 residues. CDR1 and CDR2 from the germline V gene are GTSNPN and SVGIG (reference sequence). V gave up 3 bases and J gave up 2 bases, with 8 bases separating them. CDR3 loop: CAWSGGAYNEQFF. Here the CDR3 DNA reads TGTGCCTGGAGCGGCGGGGCCTACAATGAGCAGTTCTTC. Drawing the rest from reference TRBV30 and TRBJ2-1, the complete variable domain is SQTIHQWPATLVQPVGSPLSLECTVEGTSNPNLYWYRQAAGRGLQLLFYSVGIGQISSEVPQNLSASRPQDRQFILSSKKLLLSDSGFYLCAWSGGAYNEQFFGPGTRLTVL.

This chain uses TRBV9 with TRBJ2-1, with 7 bases identical to TRBD1. V gave up 0 bases and J gave up 7 bases; unmatched junction bases: 16. Germline V lookup: CDR1 SGDLS, CDR2 YYNGEE. The CDR3 runs 18 residues. CDR3 DNA sequence: TGTGCCAGCAGCGTAGCCCCATTGGGCACACAGGGGATAAATGAGCAGTTCTTC. This sequence encodes CASSVAPLGTQGINEQFF.

V is TRBV7-2 and J is TRBJ2-2; D is possibly TRBD2 (7 bases). The CDR3 totals 16 residues. Germline loops: CDR1 SGHTA, CDR2 FQGNSA. V lost 9 bases to trimming and J lost 2 bases, with 19 bases between them. CDR3 loop: CASSGRGGSNTGELFF. The CDR3 nucleotides read TGTGCCAGTTCGGGGAGGGGGGGCAGCAACACCGGGGAGCTGTTTTTT.

This rearrangement joins TRBV4-1 to TRBJ2-5, with TRBD2 as a possible D gene (6 bases). Germline CDR1 and CDR2: MGHRA and YSYEKL. CDR3 length equals 15 residues. Trimming pared 1 base from V and 2 bases from J, leaving 11 bases between. The CDR3 spells CASSQVWGLQETQYF. The CDR3 DNA reads TGCGCCAGCAGCCAAGTTTGGGGACTGCAAGAGACCCAGTACTTC.

The chain couples TRBV7-2 to TRBJ1-1; perhaps TRBD1 as D (5 bases). Deletions cut 1 base from V and 3 bases from J, with 12 bases between. The germline V gene encodes CDR1 SGHTA and CDR2 FQGNSA. The CDR3 extends over 15 amino acids. The CDR3 region is CASSLVGGMDTEAFF. The CDR3 DNA sequence: TGTGCCAGCAGCTTAGTGGGGGGAATGGACACTGAAGCTTTCTTT. Full variable domain (missing parts from reference TRBV7-2 and TRBJ1-1): GAGVSQSPSNKVTEKGKDVELRCDPISGHTALYWYRQSLGQGLEFLIYFQGNSAPDKSGLPSDRFSAERTGGSVSTLTIQRTQQEDSAVYLCASSLVGGMDTEAFFGQGTRLTVV.

This sequence joins TRBV7-8 and TRBJ1-2, with D uncertain. CDR3 size: 17 residues. V lost 1 base to trimming and J lost 2 bases, with 17 bases between them. Germline CDR1 and CDR2: SGHVS and FQNEAQ. CDR3 region: CASSLGQYDRGNYGYTF. The DNA for the CDR3 is TGTGCCAGCAGCTTAGGCCAATACGACCGCGGGAACTATGGCTACACCTTC.

The genes are TRBV9 and TRBJ2-1; 13 positions agree with TRBD2. The trim removed 3 bases at V and 10 bases at J, leaving 10 bases unmatched. The CDR3 spans 16 residues. Germline V lookup: CDR1 SGDLS, CDR2 YYNGEE. The CDR3 DNA reads TGTGCCAGCAGCGCCCGACTAGCGGGGGGCCGGGAGGAGCAGTTCTTC. Its protein product is CASSARLAGGREEQFF. The whole variable domain, remainder taken from reference TRBV9 and TRBJ2-1, is DSGVTQTPKHLITATGQRVTLRCSPRSGDLSVYWYQQSLDQGLQFLIQYYNGEERAKGNILERFSAQQFPDLHSELNLSSLELGDSALYFCASSARLAGGREEQFFGPGTRLTVL.